A selection of T cell receptor beta chains follows, all from one sample in a study of spatial heterogeneity in lung cancer. TCRdb redid the calling of the 5' RACE reads with MiXCR, one entry per CDR3 protein. The repertoire consists of approximately 110,000 distinct CDR3 sequences, with about a tenth occurring once and the leading ten covering roughly 26%. Material: PBMCs, obtained at follow-up. Source of these receptors: a female donor with early-stage non-small cell lung cancer. CDR3s include the opening cysteine and the closing phenylalanine or tryptophan. A D gene is named only where the DNA matches it firmly. Only part of the rows carry a size: once, few, many, or a class if the clone is expanded.

cdr3_nt: TGTGCCAGCAGCTATTTGGGGGCCCAAGAGACCCAGTACTTC
cdr3_aa: CASSYLGAQETQYF
j_call: TRBJ2-5
clone_size: many
v_call: TRBV27
d_call: NA

cdr3_nt: TGTGCCAGCAGTCATAGCAGAGAGCAGTTCTTC
cdr3_aa: CASSHSREQFF
j_call: TRBJ2-1
clone_size: many
v_call: TRBV12-3/TRBV12-4
d_call: NA

cdr3_nt: TGTGCCAGCAGTGAAGCGCTTACTCATCAGCCCCAGCATTTT
cdr3_aa: CASSEALTHQPQHF
j_call: TRBJ1-5
clone_size: many
v_call: TRBV6-1
d_call: NA

cdr3_nt: TGTGCCGCCCAACAGAAACAGGGGTCAGATACGCAGTATTTT
cdr3_aa: CAAQQKQGSDTQYF
j_call: TRBJ2-3
clone_size: NA
v_call: TRBV10-3
d_call: TRBD1

cdr3_nt: TGTGCCAGCAGCCAAGATGCCGGGACTAGCGGAAATGAGCAGTTCTTC
cdr3_aa: CASSQDAGTSGNEQFF
j_call: TRBJ2-1
clone_size: few
v_call: TRBV3-1
d_call: TRBD2

cdr3_nt: TGCAGCGTTGACGTGGCGGGAGGACAGACCCAGTACTTC
cdr3_aa: CSVDVAGGQTQYF
j_call: TRBJ2-5
clone_size: NA
v_call: TRBV29-1
d_call: TRBD2

cdr3_nt: TGTGCCAGCAGAGACAGATACTATGGCTACACCTTC
cdr3_aa: CASRDRYYGYTF
j_call: TRBJ1-2
clone_size: few
v_call: TRBV12-3/TRBV12-4
d_call: NA

cdr3_nt: TGTGCCAGCAGTACGACGGGACATCTTACCGGGGAGCTGTTTTTT
cdr3_aa: CASSTTGHLTGELFF
j_call: TRBJ2-2
clone_size: NA
v_call: TRBV6-6
d_call: NA

cdr3_nt: TGTGCCAGCTCACCACCCGCGGCGGAGACCCAGTACTTC
cdr3_aa: CASSPPAAETQYF
j_call: TRBJ2-5
clone_size: many
v_call: TRBV18
d_call: NA

cdr3_nt: TGTGCCAGCAGCGCTTTTGGCGCGGGAGGGCCCGGTGAGCAGTTCTTC
cdr3_aa: CASSAFGAGGPGEQFF
j_call: TRBJ2-1
clone_size: many
v_call: TRBV9
d_call: TRBD2

cdr3_nt: TGTGCCAGCAGTTTTTCCCGGGGCACAGATACGCAGTATTTT
cdr3_aa: CASSFSRGTDTQYF
j_call: TRBJ2-3
clone_size: many
v_call: TRBV27
d_call: NA

cdr3_nt: TGTGCCACCAGTGCTGGACAACAACCCAGCAATGAGCAGTTCTTC
cdr3_aa: CATSAGQQPSNEQFF
j_call: TRBJ2-1
clone_size: few
v_call: TRBV24-1
d_call: NA

cdr3_nt: TGCGCCAGCAGCCAAGTCCAGGGGGTGGAGCGGCAGTTCTTC
cdr3_aa: CASSQVQGVERQFF
j_call: TRBJ2-1
clone_size: few
v_call: TRBV4-3
d_call: TRBD1

cdr3_nt: TGCAGCGTTGGAGACAGGGACTATGGCTACACCTTC
cdr3_aa: CSVGDRDYGYTF
j_call: TRBJ1-2
clone_size: NA
v_call: TRBV29-1
d_call: TRBD1

cdr3_nt: TGTGCCAGCAGCCGTCCACCGAACACTGAAGCTTTCTTT
cdr3_aa: CASSRPPNTEAFF
j_call: TRBJ1-1
clone_size: few
v_call: TRBV6-2/TRBV6-3
d_call: NA

cdr3_nt: TGTGCCAGCAGCTTATCCGCTTCGAGGAATGAAAAACTGTTTTTT
cdr3_aa: CASSLSASRNEKLFF
j_call: TRBJ1-4
clone_size: few
v_call: TRBV7-2
d_call: NA

cdr3_nt: TGTGCCAGCAGTTTGGGACAGAATAGCAATCAGCCCCAGCATTTT
cdr3_aa: CASSLGQNSNQPQHF
j_call: TRBJ1-5
clone_size: many
v_call: TRBV12-3/TRBV12-4
d_call: TRBD1

cdr3_nt: TGTGCCAGCAGTTTGTATGTAGCGGGAGGCCATGGGGATACGCAGTATTTT
cdr3_aa: CASSLYVAGGHGDTQYF
j_call: TRBJ2-3
clone_size: few
v_call: TRBV28
d_call: TRBD2

cdr3_nt: TGTGCCAGCAGTTTACGGGGGGACGAGCAGTACTTC
cdr3_aa: CASSLRGDEQYF
j_call: TRBJ2-7
clone_size: NA
v_call: TRBV28
d_call: TRBD2

cdr3_nt: TGTGCCAGCAGTGAAGCGAGGGGGACAGCCTACAATGAGCAGTTCTTC
cdr3_aa: CASSEARGTAYNEQFF
j_call: TRBJ2-1
clone_size: once
v_call: TRBV2
d_call: TRBD1

cdr3_nt: TGCAGCGTTACATCCGGGACAGGTGGCAATCAGCCCCAGCATTTT
cdr3_aa: CSVTSGTGGNQPQHF
j_call: TRBJ1-5
clone_size: many
v_call: TRBV29-1
d_call: TRBD1

cdr3_nt: TGTGCCAGCAGTTTGGACAGGGTGGACGAGCAGTACTTC
cdr3_aa: CASSLDRVDEQYF
j_call: TRBJ2-7
clone_size: many
v_call: TRBV28
d_call: TRBD1

cdr3_nt: TGCAGTGCACCTTGGGTGGCGGGGGGATACAATGAGCAGTTCTTC
cdr3_aa: CSAPWVAGGYNEQFF
j_call: TRBJ2-1
clone_size: NA
v_call: TRBV20-1
d_call: TRBD2

cdr3_nt: TGCAGCGTTGTCCGGGACAGTACCTACGAGCAGTACTTC
cdr3_aa: CSVVRDSTYEQYF
j_call: TRBJ2-7
clone_size: NA
v_call: TRBV29-1
d_call: TRBD1

cdr3_nt: TGTGCCAGCTCACCGGGGACAGGGGTTAAGGAAAAACTGTTTTTT
cdr3_aa: CASSPGTGVKEKLFF
j_call: TRBJ1-4
clone_size: many
v_call: TRBV18
d_call: TRBD1

cdr3_nt: TGCGCCAGCAGTGAACAGGGGATGACAGATACGCAGTATTTT
cdr3_aa: CASSEQGMTDTQYF
j_call: TRBJ2-3
clone_size: NA
v_call: TRBV10-1
d_call: TRBD1

cdr3_nt: TGTGCCAGTAGTATAGGCGGCGGCAGCACAGATACGCAGTATTTT
cdr3_aa: CASSIGGGSTDTQYF
j_call: TRBJ2-3
clone_size: NA
v_call: TRBV19
d_call: NA

cdr3_nt: TGTGCCAGCAGCCCCGTGGGCGGGAGGGCCAGCGAGCAGTACTTC
cdr3_aa: CASSPVGGRASEQYF
j_call: TRBJ2-7
clone_size: few
v_call: TRBV11-2
d_call: TRBD2

cdr3_nt: TGTGCCAGCCAGCTCGGCCGCGACATAGCTAACTATGGCTACACCTTC
cdr3_aa: CASQLGRDIANYGYTF
j_call: TRBJ1-2
clone_size: many
v_call: TRBV6-2/TRBV6-3
d_call: NA

cdr3_nt: TGCAGTGCCAACAAAAGGACAGTTTTATACACAGATACGCAGTATTTT
cdr3_aa: CSANKRTVLYTDTQYF
j_call: TRBJ2-3
clone_size: NA
v_call: TRBV20-1
d_call: NA

cdr3_nt: TGCGCCAGCAGCCAAGATAAGGGGAGCGATGAGCAGTTCTTC
cdr3_aa: CASSQDKGSDEQFF
j_call: TRBJ2-1
clone_size: many
v_call: TRBV4-1
d_call: NA

cdr3_nt: TGTGCCAGCAGCCAAGTAGCGGGAGGGGTAGCAGATACGCAGTATTTT
cdr3_aa: CASSQVAGGVADTQYF
j_call: TRBJ2-3
clone_size: many
v_call: TRBV4-2
d_call: TRBD2

cdr3_nt: TGTGCCAGCAGTTTAGTACGACAGGAGAAAGAGACCCAGTACTTC
cdr3_aa: CASSLVRQEKETQYF
j_call: TRBJ2-5
clone_size: medium-sized
v_call: TRBV28
d_call: NA

cdr3_nt: TGTGCCAGCAGTGGGGGGAACCGGGACACTGAAGCTTTCTTT
cdr3_aa: CASSGGNRDTEAFF
j_call: TRBJ1-1
clone_size: NA
v_call: TRBV2
d_call: NA

cdr3_nt: TGTGCCAGCAGCCATTTCAGGGTTAATCAAGAGACCCAGTACTTC
cdr3_aa: CASSHFRVNQETQYF
j_call: TRBJ2-5
clone_size: few
v_call: TRBV3-1
d_call: NA

cdr3_nt: TGTGCCACTTCACGGGACATCGGCACAGATACGCAGTATTTT
cdr3_aa: CATSRDIGTDTQYF
j_call: TRBJ2-3
clone_size: NA
v_call: TRBV6-2/TRBV6-3
d_call: NA

cdr3_nt: TGTGCCAGCAGTGAATCCGACAGGGTTGGGGCCAACGTCCTGACTTTC
cdr3_aa: CASSESDRVGANVLTF
j_call: TRBJ2-6
clone_size: many
v_call: TRBV25-1
d_call: TRBD1

cdr3_nt: TGCAGCGGCGCGACAGGGGGCTATGGCTACACCTTC
cdr3_aa: CSGATGGYGYTF
j_call: TRBJ1-2
clone_size: many
v_call: TRBV29-1
d_call: TRBD1

cdr3_nt: TGCAGCGTTGAAGTCGGCTCCTATGGCTACACCTTC
cdr3_aa: CSVEVGSYGYTF
j_call: TRBJ1-2
clone_size: many
v_call: TRBV29-1
d_call: NA

cdr3_nt: TGTGCCAGCAGCCCGACAGACCAAGAGACCCAGTACTTC
cdr3_aa: CASSPTDQETQYF
j_call: TRBJ2-5
clone_size: few
v_call: TRBV5-5
d_call: NA

cdr3_nt: TGCGCCAGCAGTGACCCTAACGGGGGGTACAATGAGCAGTTCTTC
cdr3_aa: CASSDPNGGYNEQFF
j_call: TRBJ2-1
clone_size: many
v_call: TRBV10-2
d_call: TRBD2

cdr3_nt: TGTGCCAGCAGCCAAGATCCCGGGTACCAAGAGACCCAGTACTTC
cdr3_aa: CASSQDPGYQETQYF
j_call: TRBJ2-5
clone_size: few
v_call: TRBV3-1
d_call: NA

cdr3_nt: TGTGCCAGCAGTTCTCCTCCGGGCAGGGAGGGTCGAATTAACTATGGCTACACCTTC
cdr3_aa: CASSSPPGREGRINYGYTF
j_call: TRBJ1-2
clone_size: NA
v_call: TRBV28
d_call: NA

cdr3_nt: TGTGCCAGCAGCTTAGATCGGCACACAGATACGCAGTATTTT
cdr3_aa: CASSLDRHTDTQYF
j_call: TRBJ2-3
clone_size: NA
v_call: TRBV7-2
d_call: NA

cdr3_nt: TGTGCCAGCAAAAGGGGGGGACGATTGAACTACGAGCAGTACTTC
cdr3_aa: CASKRGGRLNYEQYF
j_call: TRBJ2-7
clone_size: NA
v_call: TRBV27
d_call: NA

cdr3_nt: TGTGCCAGCAGTCTCTCTCCGGACGCGAACACCGGGGAGCTGTTTTTT
cdr3_aa: CASSLSPDANTGELFF
j_call: TRBJ2-2
clone_size: few
v_call: TRBV3-1
d_call: NA

cdr3_nt: TGTGCCAGCAGCCGAACCCAAGGGACTAGCAGGTCCTACAATGAGCAGTTCTTC
cdr3_aa: CASSRTQGTSRSYNEQFF
j_call: TRBJ2-1
clone_size: few
v_call: TRBV7-8
d_call: TRBD2

cdr3_nt: TGCGCCAGCAGCGCAGTGAAAGGAGGTTTTTCTAAGGACACTGAAGCTTTCTTT
cdr3_aa: CASSAVKGGFSKDTEAFF
j_call: TRBJ1-1
clone_size: NA
v_call: TRBV5-1
d_call: NA

cdr3_nt: TGTGCCAGCTCGCACGGAGACCGGTTTGAAAAACTGTTTTTT
cdr3_aa: CASSHGDRFEKLFF
j_call: TRBJ1-4
clone_size: many
v_call: TRBV18
d_call: NA

cdr3_nt: TGCGCCAGCAGACTTCAGGGGAACTATGGCTACACCTTC
cdr3_aa: CASRLQGNYGYTF
j_call: TRBJ1-2
clone_size: many
v_call: TRBV5-1
d_call: NA

cdr3_nt: TGCAGTGCTCCTGACAGCACCAAAAACATTCAGTACTTC
cdr3_aa: CSAPDSTKNIQYF
j_call: TRBJ2-4
clone_size: few
v_call: TRBV20-1
d_call: NA

cdr3_nt: TGTGCCAGCAGTTTAGCGGGAGTTCTTTCCAATGAGCAGTTCTTC
cdr3_aa: CASSLAGVLSNEQFF
j_call: TRBJ2-1
clone_size: few
v_call: TRBV28
d_call: TRBD2